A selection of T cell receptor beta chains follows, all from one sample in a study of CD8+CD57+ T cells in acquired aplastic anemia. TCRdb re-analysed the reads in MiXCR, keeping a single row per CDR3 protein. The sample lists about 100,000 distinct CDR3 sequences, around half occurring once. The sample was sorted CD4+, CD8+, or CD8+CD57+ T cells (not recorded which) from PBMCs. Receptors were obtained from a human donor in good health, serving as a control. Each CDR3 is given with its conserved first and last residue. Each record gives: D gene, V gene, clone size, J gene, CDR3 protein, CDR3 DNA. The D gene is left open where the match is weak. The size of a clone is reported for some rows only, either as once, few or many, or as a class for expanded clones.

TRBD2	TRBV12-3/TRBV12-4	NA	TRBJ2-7	CASSLWASGTYEQYF	TGTGCCAGCAGTTTGTGGGCTAGCGGGACCTACGAGCAGTACTTC
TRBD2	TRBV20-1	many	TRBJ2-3	CSASEPRTSGSTDTQYF	TGCAGTGCTAGCGAACCCCGGACTAGCGGAAGCACAGATACGCAGTATTTT
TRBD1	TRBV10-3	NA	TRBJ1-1	CAISESMGQKVTEAFF	TGTGCCATCAGTGAGTCTATGGGACAGAAAGTCACTGAAGCTTTCTTT
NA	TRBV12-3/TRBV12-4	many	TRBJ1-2	CASSLGGGGYTF	TGTGCCAGCAGTTTAGGGGGTGGTGGCTACACCTTC
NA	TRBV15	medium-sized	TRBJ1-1	CATSRALADPVEAFF	TGTGCCACCAGCAGAGCCCTGGCCGATCCCGTTGAAGCTTTCTTT
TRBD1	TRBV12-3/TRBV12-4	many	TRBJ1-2	CASSGTGREGYTF	TGTGCCAGCAGTGGGACAGGGCGAGAGGGCTACACCTTC
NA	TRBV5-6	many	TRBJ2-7	CASSSTGTYEQYF	TGTGCCAGCAGCTCTACTGGGACCTACGAGCAGTACTTC
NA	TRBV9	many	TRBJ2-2	CASSVSGELFF	TGTGCCAGCAGCGTATCCGGGGAGCTGTTTTTT
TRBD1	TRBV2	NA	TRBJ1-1	CASSALTGGVTEAFF	TGTGCCAGCAGTGCCCTGACAGGGGGAGTCACTGAAGCTTTCTTT
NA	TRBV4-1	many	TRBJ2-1	CASSQVQIQDEQFF	TGCGCCAGCAGCCAAGTGCAGATTCAGGATGAGCAGTTCTTC
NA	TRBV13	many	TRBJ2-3	CASSRTVDTQYF	TGTGCCAGCAGTCGGACGGTAGATACGCAGTATTTT
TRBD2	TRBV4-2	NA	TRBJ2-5	CASSQGTTSGGQETQYF	TGTGCCAGCAGCCAAGGAACAACTAGCGGGGGGCAAGAGACCCAGTACTTC
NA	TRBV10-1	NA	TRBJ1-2	CASSEWRVTYGYTF	TGCGCCAGCAGTGAGTGGAGGGTGACCTATGGCTACACCTTC
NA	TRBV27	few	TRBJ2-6	CASSFAISGANVLTF	TGTGCCAGCAGTTTTGCGATCTCTGGGGCCAACGTCCTGACTTTC
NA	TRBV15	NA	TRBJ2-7	CATSSGRDGDYEQYF	TGTGCCACCAGCAGCGGCCGGGACGGGGACTACGAGCAGTACTTC
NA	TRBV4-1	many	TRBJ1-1	CASSPPPVLNTEAFF	TGCGCCAGCAGCCCGCCCCCAGTGTTGAACACTGAAGCTTTCTTT
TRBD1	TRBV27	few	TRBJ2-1	CASGGQGVYNEQFF	TGTGCCAGCGGCGGACAGGGGGTCTACAATGAGCAGTTCTTC
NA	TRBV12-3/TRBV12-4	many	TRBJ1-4	CASSLFRANEKLFF	TGTGCCAGCAGTTTATTCCGGGCTAATGAAAAACTGTTTTTT
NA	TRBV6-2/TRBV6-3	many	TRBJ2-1	CASSYFGHRDEQFF	TGTGCCAGCAGTTACTTTGGACATCGGGATGAGCAGTTCTTC
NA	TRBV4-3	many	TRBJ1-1	CASSQDQGSTASEAFF	TGCGCCAGCAGCCAAGATCAAGGCAGCACCGCTTCCGAAGCTTTCTTT
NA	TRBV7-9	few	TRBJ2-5	CASSLKETQYF	TGTGCCAGCAGCTTGAAGGAGACCCAGTACTTC
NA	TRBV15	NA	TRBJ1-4	CATSRDFDEKLFF	TGTGCCACCAGCAGGGACTTTGATGAAAAACTGTTTTTT
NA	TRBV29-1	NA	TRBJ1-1	CSVDGGYTEAFF	TGCAGCGTTGACGGGGGATATACTGAAGCTTTCTTT
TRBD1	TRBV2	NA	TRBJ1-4	CASSEDRANEKLFF	TGTGCCAGCAGTGAGGACAGGGCTAATGAAAAACTGTTTTTT
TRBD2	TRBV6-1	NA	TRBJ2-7	CASSGLAGVGSEQYF	TGTGCCAGCAGCGGACTAGCGGGAGTGGGGAGCGAGCAGTACTTC